Listed below are T cell receptor beta chains from one sample, sequenced in a study of human T cells and chemical hapten exposure. TCRdb re-derived calls from the reads in MiXCR, one entry per CDR3 protein. The repertoire consists of around 120,000 distinct CDR3 sequences, with 6.5% to 10% occurring once and the leading ten covering approximately 1.4%. The sample consisted of whole blood. These receptors came from a human donor in good health. Some clones in this sample may be carry-over from other donors' samples. Both conserved end residues are part of each CDR3. D genes are given only for firm matches. Clone size, where shown, is once, few, many, or a class for clones that have expanded.

many	TRBV12-3/TRBV12-4	TRBJ2-7	TRBD1	TGTGCCAGCAGCCCCCCGGGACAGGGTTCCTACGAGCAGTACTTC	CASSPPGQGSYEQYF
NA	TRBV4-1	TRBJ2-7	NA	TGCGCCAGCAGCCAAGATCCGGAGCAGGGTAGCTACGAGCAGTACTTC	CASSQDPEQGSYEQYF
few	TRBV7-2	TRBJ2-7	TRBD1	TGTGCCAGCAGCTTAACCGGGACAGGGAACTCCTACGAGCAGTACTTC	CASSLTGTGNSYEQYF
many	TRBV6-5	TRBJ1-3	NA	TGTGCCAGCAGTTACTCGGTCGCAGGGGCTGGAAACACCATATATTTT	CASSYSVAGAGNTIYF
NA	TRBV29-1	TRBJ2-1	TRBD1	TGCAGCGTTGAGAGACCGGCAGGGGGATATGAGCAGTTCTTC	CSVERPAGGYEQFF
NA	TRBV29-1	TRBJ1-2	NA	TGCAGCGTTGAAGGCCACCCGAACTATGGCTACACCTTC	CSVEGHPNYGYTF
NA	TRBV20-1	TRBJ2-1	NA	TGCAGTGCTAGAGATCTGGGCCACGGCAATGAGCAGTTCTTC	CSARDLGHGNEQFF
NA	TRBV2	TRBJ1-5	TRBD1	TGTGCCAGCAGTGACCCGACAGGGGGGAGGAATCAGCCCCAGCATTTT	CASSDPTGGRNQPQHF
many	TRBV10-3	TRBJ2-7	TRBD2	TGTGCCATCAGTGGACGGGGGGCCTACGAGCAGTACTTC	CAISGRGAYEQYF
once	TRBV18	TRBJ2-1	TRBD1	TGTGCCAGCTCGCTTCAGACAGGGGCGCTGGATGAGCAGTTCTTC	CASSLQTGALDEQFF
few	TRBV27	TRBJ2-2	TRBD1	TGTGCCAGCAGCCTCTTCGGGACAGGAAACACCGGGGAGCTGTTTTTT	CASSLFGTGNTGELFF
many	TRBV3-1	TRBJ1-4	NA	TGTGCCAGCAGCCTAGGGCCCGAAAGGGGTGAAAAACTGTTTTTT	CASSLGPERGEKLFF
NA	TRBV19	TRBJ1-5	NA	TGTGCCTCCAAGGAGGGACCGCGTAGCAATCAGCCCCAGCATTTT	CASKEGPRSNQPQHF
many	TRBV2	TRBJ1-2	TRBD1	TGTGCCAGCAGGGTTGGGACAGCCGCTAACTATGGCTACACCTTC	CASRVGTAANYGYTF